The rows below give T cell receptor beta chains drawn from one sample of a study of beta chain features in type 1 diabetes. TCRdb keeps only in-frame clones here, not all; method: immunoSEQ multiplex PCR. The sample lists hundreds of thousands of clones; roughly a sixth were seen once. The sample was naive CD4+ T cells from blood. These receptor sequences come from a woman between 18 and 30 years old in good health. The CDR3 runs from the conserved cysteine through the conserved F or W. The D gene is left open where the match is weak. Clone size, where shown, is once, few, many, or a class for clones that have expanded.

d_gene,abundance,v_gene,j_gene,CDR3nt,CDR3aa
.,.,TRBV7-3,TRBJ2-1,TGTGCCAGCAGCTCTCGGGCGGGCAAGTCTAGCTCCTACAATGAGCAGTTCTTC,CASSSRAGKSSSYNEQFF
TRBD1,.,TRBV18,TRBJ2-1,TGTGCCAGCTCACGACAGGGAACCTTCCCCTCCTACAATGAGCAGTTCTTC,CASSRQGTFPSYNEQFF
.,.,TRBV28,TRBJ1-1,TGTGCCAGCAGTTTTTCGGCAGCGGGTAGGACTGAAGCTTTCTTT,CASSFSAAGRTEAFF
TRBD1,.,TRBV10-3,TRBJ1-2,TGTGCCATCAGTATAGGGACAGCTAATGGCTACACCTTC,CAISIGTANGYTF
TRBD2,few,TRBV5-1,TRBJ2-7,TGCGCCAGCAGCTTACCGGGACTAGCGGGAGTTTCCGAGCAGTACTTC,CASSLPGLAGVSEQYF
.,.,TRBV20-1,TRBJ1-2,TGCAGTGCTCTCCACAGGGATGGCTACACCTTC,CSALHRDGYTF
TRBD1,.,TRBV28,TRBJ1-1,TGTGCCAGCAGTTTGGGACAGACGAACACTGAAGCTTTCTTT,CASSLGQTNTEAFF
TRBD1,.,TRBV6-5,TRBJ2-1,TGTGCCAGCAAAGGGACAGGGATGAATGAGCAGTTCTTC,CASKGTGMNEQFF
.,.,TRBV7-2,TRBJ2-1,TGTGCCAGCAGCGGCCTTCTAGGGCGCCATCAGTATGAGCAGTTCTTC,CASSGLLGRHQYEQFF
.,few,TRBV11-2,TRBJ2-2,TGTGCCAGCAGCTTGGACACCGGGGAGCTGTTTTTT,CASSLDTGELFF
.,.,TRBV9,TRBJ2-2,TGTGCCAGCAGCCCCTCTGGCACCGCGAACACCGGGGAGCTGTTTTTT,CASSPSGTANTGELFF
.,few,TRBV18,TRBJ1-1,TGTGCCAGCTCACCGGGCCTCTGGGACACTGAAGCTTTCTTT,CASSPGLWDTEAFF
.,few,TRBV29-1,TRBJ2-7,TGCAGCGTCGAGACTCTCTCCTACGAGCAGTACTTC,CSVETLSYEQYF
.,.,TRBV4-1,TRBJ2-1,TGCGCCAGCAGCCAAGTACCCCAAGCTTACAATGAGCAGTTCTTC,CASSQVPQAYNEQFF
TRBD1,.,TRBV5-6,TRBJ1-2,TGTGCCAGCAGCTGGGGACAGGGACGCGGTGGCTACACCTTC,CASSWGQGRGGYTF
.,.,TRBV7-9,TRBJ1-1,TGTGCCAGCAGCTTTCAGGCGCCGGGGGTCACTGAAGCTTTCTTT,CASSFQAPGVTEAFF
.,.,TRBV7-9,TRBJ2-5,TGTGCCAGCAGCTTAAATCCCGTCCAAGAGACCCAGTACTTC,CASSLNPVQETQYF